This T cell receptor (beta chain) derives from a study of Ad26.COV2.S vaccination and SARS-CoV-2 variants. Study-level results: After vaccination, substantial breadth of spike-specific CD8+ and CD4+ responses was reported. Recipients of vaccine and of placebo showed similar breadth of their non-spike TCR repertoires.

The CDR3 is 14 amino acids. Germline CDR1 reads LNHDA; CDR2 reads SQIVND (reference sequence). Data came from immunoSEQ multiplex PCR; TCRdb stores just in-frame clones and leaves some out. The sample consists of about 350,000 clones, roughly 84% of them appearing once. Sample treatment: around 19 received Ad26.COV2.S at low or high dose, single or two shots; roughly 5 received placebo; per-sample allocation not given. The samples were gathered on day 63 after the first injection of vaccine or placebo. Notes on this clone: The antigen is unknown.

This receptor was obtained from a person aged 18 to 59 who received the Ad26.COV2.S COVID-19 vaccine or a placebo. This chain connects TRBV19 to TRBJ1-1, with D maybe TRBD1 (5 bases). The sequences come from peripheral blood, collected in a trial of Ad26.COV2.S vaccine versus placebo. The CDR3 protein is CATKIAGPNTEAFF. The CDR3 region has the DNA TGTGCTACGAAAATCGCAGGGCCGAACACTGAAGCTTTCTTT. Variable domain in full (rest from reference TRBV19 and TRBJ1-1): DGGITQSPKYLFRKEGQNVTLSCEQNLNHDAMYWYRQDPGQGLRLIYYSQIVNDFQKGDIAEGYSVSREKKESFPLTVTSAQKNPTAFYLCATKIAGPNTEAFFGQGTRLTVV.